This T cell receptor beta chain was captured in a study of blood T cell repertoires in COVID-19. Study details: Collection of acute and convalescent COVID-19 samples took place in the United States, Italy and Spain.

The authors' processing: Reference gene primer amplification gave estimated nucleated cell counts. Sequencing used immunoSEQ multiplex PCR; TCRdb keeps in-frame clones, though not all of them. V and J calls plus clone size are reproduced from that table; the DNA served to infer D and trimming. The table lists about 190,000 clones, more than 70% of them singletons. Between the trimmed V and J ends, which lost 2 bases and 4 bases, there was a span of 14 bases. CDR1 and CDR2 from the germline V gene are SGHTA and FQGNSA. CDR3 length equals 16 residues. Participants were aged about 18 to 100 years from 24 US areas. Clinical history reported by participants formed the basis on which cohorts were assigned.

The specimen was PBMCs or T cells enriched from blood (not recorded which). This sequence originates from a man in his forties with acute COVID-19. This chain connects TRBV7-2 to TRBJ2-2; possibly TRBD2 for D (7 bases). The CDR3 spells CASSLMGGATTGELFF. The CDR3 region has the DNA TGTGCCAGCAGCTTAATGGGGGGGGCAACCACCGGGGAGCTGTTTTTT.